One T cell receptor beta chain is described in this entry. The antigen is unknown. These data belong to a study of beta chain features in type 1 diabetes. General study results and limits: There were fewer insertions and more deletions at the VDJ junctions of type 1 diabetes patients. Patients showed naive, central memory and Treg TCRB repertoires that appeared more similar than those of healthy donors.

Expressed TCRB transcripts were sequenced because the isolated RNA had all been reverse transcribed beforehand. Method: immunoSEQ multiplex PCR; TCRdb's copy keeps in-frame clones and lacks some. In the table there are about 160,000 clones, about 9.1% of which are singletons. Germline V gene lookup returns CDR1 MGHRA and CDR2 YSYEKL. The ends lost 1 base at V and 4 bases at J; junction bases unmatched: 7. The CDR3 consists of 18 residues. Donors contributed one heparinised blood draw apiece, averaging about 110 mL. The purity of all sorted populations exceeded 98%. This receptor was obtained from a woman aged 18-29 years in good health. The sequenced sample was central memory CD4+ T cells from blood. The chain combines TRBV4-1 with TRBJ2-7, with 16 positions matching TRBD2. For the CDR3, the DNA is TGCGCCAGCAGCCAAGGCGGGACTAGCGGGAGGGCCCTTTACGAGCAGTACTTC. It encodes CASSQGGTSGRALYEQYF.